The entry below gives a single T cell receptor (beta chain) sequence along with its context. This clone was detected only a few times. The antigen it recognizes is unknown. Base qualities are missing; no much larger clone stands one base away. The entire isolated RNA was reverse transcribed using the High Capacity cDNA Reverse Transcription Kit, and thus expressed TCRB transcripts were sequenced. Naive, central memory and regulatory T cell samples underwent deep immunoSEQ sequencing, averaging about 3.5 million total reads per sample. Sorted cells were lysed in RLT buffer and RNA was extracted with DNase-treated RNeasy Micro or Mini kits, depending on cell number. Each cell subset was processed separately to prevent cross-contamination, with patient and healthy donor samples processed together. The immunoSEQ multiplex PCR was used to amplify TCRB sequences from cDNA, generating 87-bp fragments that spanned the CDR3 region. The amplicons were sequenced using the Illumina HiSeq platform. In the original analysis: PCR bias was computationally corrected using synthetic template baselines, reads within Hamming distance 2 were collapsed, and singletons that could not be merged were discarded. Reads were aligned to IMGT to assign V, D and J genes, CDR3 length, and insertions or deletions at six rearrangement sites. Within each subset, clonotype counts were normalized to sorted cell number, and only after that were true diversity and Gini coefficients computed with the tcR R package. The overlap coefficient, calculated on TCRB nucleotide sequences, was used to measure repertoire sharing. Out-of-frame TCRB sequences from naive cells were analyzed to stand in for the pre-selection repertoire. The clones in this table, taken by TCRdb from immuneACCESS, are in-frame only. Not every clone is retained; where verified, under half of the shortfall comes from an unresolved V gene, and the cause of the rest is unknown. V, J and clone size derive from that table, while D and trimming were established from the DNA sequence. This sample has around 240,000 clones in its table, and roughly 16% of those were observed once. The top ten clones comprise approximately 0.086% of the sample.

A single peripheral blood draw of around 120 mL on average was collected from each donor into heparinised tubes. Naive, central memory, regulatory and stem cell-like memory CD4+ T cells were sorted on a BD FACSAria II using a panel including CD45RO, CCR7, CD25, CD127, CD95 and CD27. Purity was above 98% for every sorted population. PBMCs were separated immediately by Lymphoprep density gradient centrifugation and were stained directly, without being cultured. So that batch effects would be minimized, each experiment stained and sorted samples in pairs, pairing one healthy donor with one patient. The sample originates from a study of beta chain features in type 1 diabetes (dated by TCRdb to the late 2010s). Notes on the research overall: Mean age, gender distribution, total cell number and subset yield were not different between patients and healthy donors. Whereas all 30 or so donors provided naive and central memory subsets, regulatory and stem cell-like memory subsets were isolated from just 8 patients and roughly eight healthy donors. The study compared TCRB repertoires of sorted circulating CD4+ T cell subsets between recently diagnosed type 1 diabetes patients and matched healthy donors. A total of approximately 99,000,000 sorted cells were examined across all samples, and RNA yield correlated strongly with the number of cells per subset. Study-wide findings and limitations: Patients with type 1 diabetes made fewer insertions and deleted more nucleotides at VDJ recombination sites, implying thymic rearrangement abnormalities. The naive, central memory and regulatory TCRB repertoires appeared to resemble one another more closely among patients than among healthy donors. A moderate but significant shortening of TCRB CDR3 length was observed in type 1 diabetes patients in all four CD4+ subsets. Shorter templates might have been favored by PCR, but patient and control samples were amplified and corrected together, so both groups would have been affected equally by any skew. HLA sub-analyses involved small numbers of individuals, so any influence of HLA type on TCRB rearrangement remained unresolved. Because cDNA rather than genomic DNA was sequenced, highly expressing activated cells could have been over-represented, although no difference in activation and CD3 levels was found between groups.

The germline V gene encodes CDR1 SGHTA and CDR2 FQGNSA. V is pruned by 0 bases and J by 5 bases, leaving 1 base of the junction without a gene match. There are 14 amino acids in the CDR3, from cysteine to phenylalanine inclusive. Of all the DNA, just the CDR3 is kept, 42 bases in frame from base 1. The sequenced sample was naive CD4+ T cells from blood. The cell subset or site label on this specimen signifies: true naive CD4+ T cells. The sequence came from a young man with type 1 diabetes. In this chain, TRBV7-2 is recombined with TRBJ2-5; the central 9 bases match TRBD2. The CDR3 region: CASSLASGSETQYF. The base sequence is TGTGCCAGCAGCTTAGCTAGCGGGAGTGAGACCCAGTACTTC.